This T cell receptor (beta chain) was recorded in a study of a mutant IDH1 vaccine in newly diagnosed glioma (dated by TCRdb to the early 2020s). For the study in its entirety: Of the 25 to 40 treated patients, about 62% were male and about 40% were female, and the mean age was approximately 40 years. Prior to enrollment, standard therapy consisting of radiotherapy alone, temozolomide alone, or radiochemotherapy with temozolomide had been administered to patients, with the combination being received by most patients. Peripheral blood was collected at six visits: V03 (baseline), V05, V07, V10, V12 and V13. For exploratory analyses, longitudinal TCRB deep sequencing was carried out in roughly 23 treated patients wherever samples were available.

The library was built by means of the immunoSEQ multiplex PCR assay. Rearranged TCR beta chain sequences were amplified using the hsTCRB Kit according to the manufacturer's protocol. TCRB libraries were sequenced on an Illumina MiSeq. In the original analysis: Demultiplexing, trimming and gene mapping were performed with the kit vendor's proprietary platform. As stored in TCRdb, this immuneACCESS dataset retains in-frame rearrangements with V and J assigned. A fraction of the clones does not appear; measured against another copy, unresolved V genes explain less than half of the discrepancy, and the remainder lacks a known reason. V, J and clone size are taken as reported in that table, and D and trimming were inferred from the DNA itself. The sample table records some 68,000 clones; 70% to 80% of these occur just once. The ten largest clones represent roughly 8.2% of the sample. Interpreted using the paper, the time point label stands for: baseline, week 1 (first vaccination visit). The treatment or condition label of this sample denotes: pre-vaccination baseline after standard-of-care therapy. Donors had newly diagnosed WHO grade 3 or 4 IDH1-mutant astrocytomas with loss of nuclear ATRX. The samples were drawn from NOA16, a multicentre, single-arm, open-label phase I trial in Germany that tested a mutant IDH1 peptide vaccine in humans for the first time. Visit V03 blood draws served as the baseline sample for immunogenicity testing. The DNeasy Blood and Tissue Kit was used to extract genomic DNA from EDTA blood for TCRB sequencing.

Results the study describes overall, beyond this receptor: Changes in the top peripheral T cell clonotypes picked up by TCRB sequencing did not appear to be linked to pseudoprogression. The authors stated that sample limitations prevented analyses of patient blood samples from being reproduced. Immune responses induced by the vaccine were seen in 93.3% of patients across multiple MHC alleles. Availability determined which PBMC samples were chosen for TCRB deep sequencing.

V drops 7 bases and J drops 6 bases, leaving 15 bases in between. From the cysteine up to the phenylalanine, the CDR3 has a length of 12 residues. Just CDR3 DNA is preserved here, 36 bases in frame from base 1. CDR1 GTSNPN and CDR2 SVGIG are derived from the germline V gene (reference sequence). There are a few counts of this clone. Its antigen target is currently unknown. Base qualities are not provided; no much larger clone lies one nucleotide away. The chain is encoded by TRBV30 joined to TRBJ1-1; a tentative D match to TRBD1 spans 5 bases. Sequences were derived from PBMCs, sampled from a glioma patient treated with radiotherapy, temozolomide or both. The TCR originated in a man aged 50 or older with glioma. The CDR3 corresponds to CALGRTRAEAFF. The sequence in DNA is TGTGCCTTGGGGAGGACCAGGGCTGAAGCTTTCTTT.